The entry below describes one T cell receptor (beta chain). The data belong to a study of blood T cell repertoires in COVID-19. On the study more broadly: Sample material is recorded as cDNA or gDNA derived from T cells, B-cell-depleted T cells, or PBMCs.

Study processing details: The authors estimated nucleated cell counts from reference gene primer amplification. Assay used: immunoSEQ multiplex PCR; TCRdb lists only in-frame clones, some missing. D and trimming were read from the DNA, whereas the V and J calls and clone size are those reported in that table. The table lists 380,000 or so clones, roughly 90% of them singletons. The length of the CDR3 is 15 residues. Trimming cost V 10 bases and J 7 bases; bases outside gene matches: 12. From germline, CDR1 is ENHRY and CDR2 SYGVKD. The sample taken for sequencing was peripheral blood. V is TRBV10-3 and J is TRBJ2-2; 10 bases line up with TRBD2. This TCR derives from a man aged 40-49 years with acute or convalescent COVID-19. CDR3 sequence reads: CATASSGRELGELFF. The CDR3 DNA follows: TGTGCCACCGCCTCGAGCGGGAGGGAACTCGGGGAGCTGTTTTTT.